Listed below are T cell receptor beta chains from one sample, sequenced in a study of T cell repertoires in cytomegalovirus infection. TCRdb re-called the reads through MiXCR, storing one row per CDR3 protein. The repertoire holds just under 550,000 distinct CDR3 sequences, about 30% seen once, with under 15% in the top ten. The specimen was PBMCs. The receptors come from a human donor in good health (CMV status not recorded). Some clones in this sample may be carry-over from other donors' samples. Both conserved end residues are trimmed from each CDR3.

TRBV4-1 | ASRTPGTSENEQF
TRBV6-6 | ASSSQGAVGEQY
TRBV6-6 | ASSPGVAGLNEQF
TRBV7-2 | ASSPRTTGTEAF
TRBV5-1 | ASSWQDLSTDTQY
TRBV19 | ASSGVEASYNEQF
TRBV6-2/TRBV6-3 | ASSSAGYGYT
TRBV28 | ASSLTLGELF
TRBV18 | ASSPGSRSEQY
TRBV27 | ASSWRAPAYEQY
TRBV6-1 | ASSVQGPLNTEAF
TRBV12-3/TRBV12-4 | ASSLSRGSTEAF
TRBV11-2 | ASSTAGTSGPGPQETQY
TRBV19 | ASQRRQVGTDTQY
TRBV6-2/TRBV6-3 | ATERGNEQF
TRBV12-3/TRBV12-4 | ASRQFLRGTEAF
TRBV2 | ASSASLQETQY
TRBV7-2 | ASSSSGTSGYEQY
TRBV6-6 | ASRGRTDYGYT
TRBV7-2 | ASSRTDGTQY
TRBV5-1 | ASSSGRINNEQF
TRBV7-2 | ASSLAGGPPDTQY
TRBV5-6 | ASSLPTLRDTQY